This section outlines one T cell receptor beta chain sequence together with its context. Its antigen is not identified. The junction departs from the called germline gene at one end, perhaps through a read error. This sample is part of a study of T-cell memory formation after mild COVID-19. This CDR3 has 11 amino acids. In germline, CDR1 is SGHTA, CDR2 FQGNSA. TCRdb reprocessed the 5' RACE reads via MiXCR and lists one record per CDR3 protein. The table lists under 250,000 distinct CDR3 sequences, 10% to 13% of them singletons. Study results and caveats: Contracting clones from day 15 to 85 had balanced CD4/CD8; later expanders favoured CD4+. Clonal second-wave expansions that peaked on day 37 had unconfirmed SARS-CoV-2 specificity.

This receptor was taken from a man between 18 and 29 years old who had mild COVID-19 (a few samples of this study predate the infection). Cell type and time point are not known. The specimen sequenced was PBMCs or a T cell subset sorted from them (not recorded which). The J gene is TRBJ2-1, the V gene TRBV7-2; D tentatively fits TRBD1 or TRBD2 (6 bases each). The CDR3 loop reads CASSPSGASVF. DNA for the CDR3: TGTGCCAGCAGCCCGTCGGGGGCCAGCGTCTTC.